Below are 8 T cell receptor beta chains sequenced from a single sample in a study of T cells after yellow fever vaccination. TCRdb re-analysed the 5' RACE reads in MiXCR, keeping a single row per CDR3 protein. The repertoire has hundreds of thousands of distinct CDR3 sequences, 6% to 8% of them found once; the top ten carry approximately 15%. The sequencing here drew on PBMCs, taken 5 days after the yellow fever booster vaccination. The receptors shown here come from a man aged 30 to 39 who received the YFV17D yellow fever vaccine.

This rearrangement joins TRBV7-3 to TRBJ2-5; D unclear. Trimming removed 5 bases at V and 3 bases at J, with 10 bases between. The CDR3 runs 13 residues. CDR1 is SGHTA and CDR2 is FQGTGA in the germline V gene. CDR3 bases: TGTGCCAGCAGCAACGGACGGGAAGAGACCCAGTACTTC. Protein: CASSNGREETQYF.

This clonotype was counted at least ten times. CDR3 residues: CASSLSWGDINTDTQYF. The CDR3 nucleotides are TGTGCCAGCAGTTTATCGTGGGGAGACATAAACACAGATACGCAGTATTTT. The chain employs TRBV27 and TRBJ2-3; tentatively, D is TRBD2 (5 bases). V lost 0 bases, J lost 2 bases, and 15 bases lay in between. Germline CDR1 reads MNHEY; CDR2 reads SMNVEV (reference sequence). CDR3 length equals 17 residues.

In this sample, this clonotype turned up a few times. The chain has TRBV7-8 and TRBJ2-7; 7 bases fit TRBD2. V shed 1 base and J 2 bases; nucleotides not matched to a gene: 8. CDR3 length: 16 residues. Germline V gene lookup returns CDR1 SGHVS and CDR2 FQNEAQ. CDR3 sequence (DNA): TGTGCCAGCAGCTTAGTGCCTAGCGGAGGGCCCTACGAGCAGTACTTC. Protein sequence: CASSLVPSGGPYEQYF. Using reference TRBV7-8 and TRBJ2-7 for the parts outside the CDR3, the full variable domain is GAGVSQSPRYKVAKRGQDVALRCDPISGHVSLFWYQQALGQGPEFLTYFQNEAQLDKSGLPSDRFFAERPEGSVSTLKIQRTQQEDSAVYLCASSLVPSGGPYEQYFGPGTRLTVT.

This clonotype has more than one count but fewer than ten. The gene calls are TRBV7-9 and TRBJ2-2; no firm D call. The CDR3 runs 15 residues. V gave up 2 bases and J gave up 0 bases, with 7 bases separating them. The germline gives CDR1 SEHNR, CDR2 FQNEAQ (reference sequence). The CDR3 loop reads CASSLRGANTGELFF. CDR3 DNA: TGTGCCAGCAGCTTAAGAGGCGCGAACACCGGGGAGCTGTTTTTT.

In its sample, this clonotype was seen a few times. The J gene is TRBJ2-3, the V gene TRBV5-1; D possibly corresponds to TRBD2 (6 bases). CDR3 size: 18 residues. Trimming took 0 bases from V and 6 from J, leaving 23 bases between them. Germline V gene sequence: CDR1 SGHRS, CDR2 YFSETQ. The CDR3 reads CASSLVAPGLVGPDTQYF. The CDR3 bases are TGCGCCAGCAGCTTGGTGGCGCCGGGACTGGTGGGCCCGGATACGCAGTATTTT.

This CDR3 reads CASSPDRQPVYYGYTF. CDR3 nucleotides: TGTGCCAGCAGTCCGGACCGCCAGCCCGTTTATTATGGCTACACCTTC. This chain connects TRBV27 to TRBJ1-2; no clear D gene. Between the trimmed V and J ends, which lost 5 bases and 5 bases, there was a span of 21 bases. This CDR3 has 16 amino acids. Germline CDR1 MNHEY, CDR2 SMNVEV (reference sequence).

This clonotype has a handful of counts. The V call is TRBV4-2, the J call TRBJ1-1; maybe TRBD1 (5 bases). V gave up 3 bases and J gave up 1 base, with 12 bases separating them. Germline V gives CDR1 LGHNA, CDR2 YNFKEQ. This CDR3 contains 15 residues. The CDR3, as DNA: TGTGCCAGCAGCCAGACGGGGCTAGGGAACACTGAAGCTTTCTTT. Translating it yields CASSQTGLGNTEAFF.

This clonotype was found many times. In DNA form, the CDR3 reads TGTGCCAGCAGTACCAGAGCGGGAGGTACGAATGAGCAGTTCTTC. This encodes CASSTRAGGTNEQFF. The J gene is TRBJ2-1, the V gene TRBV12-3 or TRBV12-4, with TRBD2 matching over 9 bases. With V trimmed by 5 bases and J by 7 bases, 9 bases remained unmatched. The CDR3 has 15 amino acids.